One sample yielded the 27 T cell receptor beta chains listed below, sequenced in a study of OX40 agonist ivuxolimab in advanced cancers. The repertoire was sequenced with immunoSEQ multiplex PCR; TCRdb's copy has only in-frame clones and lacks some. The sample carries fewer than 50,000 clones, more than 85% recorded once. Source: CD4+ or CD8+ T cells sorted from blood, taken in a trial of the OX40 agonist ivuxolimab. The source is an adult with an advanced solid tumor such as melanoma, head and neck, liver or kidney cancer.

The chain has TRBV30 and TRBJ1-1; 7 bases are a match to TRBD1. The CDR3 consists of 13 residues. The J segment lost 5 bases and the V segment lost 0 bases, leaving 3 bases of the junction unmatched. Germline V gene data show CDR1 as GTSNPN and CDR2 as SVGIG (reference sequence). The CDR3 DNA reads as TGTGCCTGGAGTGTACCAGGGGGGACTGAAGCTTTCTTT. Its protein product is CAWSVPGGTEAFF.

This clone was counted once. The rearrangement links TRBV5-1 to TRBJ2-7; no clear D. There are 13 residues in the CDR3. The V end lost 4 bases, the J end lost 6 bases, and 14 bases lay between the germline ends. In germline, CDR1 is SGHRS, CDR2 YFSETQ. CDR3 sequence reads: CASSLLQDSEQYF. The CDR3 DNA is TGCGCCAGCAGCCTCCTTCAGGATTCCGAGCAGTACTTC.

This chain links TRBV11-2 with TRBJ2-2; the D gene could be TRBD1 or TRBD2 (5 bases each). Deletions cut 0 bases from V and 7 bases from J, with 15 bases between. Germline CDR1 SGHAT, CDR2 FQNNGV. The CDR3 consists of 16 residues. The CDR3 loop is CASSLDPGPKVGELFF. The CDR3 nucleotides read TGTGCCAGCAGCTTAGATCCGGGACCAAAGGTCGGGGAGCTGTTTTTT.

The rearrangement joins TRBV4-2 to TRBJ2-1; 8 bases match TRBD2. Germline lookup yields CDR1 LGHNA and CDR2 YNFKEQ. The CDR3 has 17 amino acids. V lost 0 bases to trimming and J lost 8 bases; unmatched junction nucleotides: 12. CDR3 in DNA: TGTGCCAGCAGCCAAGAAAGGTTTACAGCGGGAGAATATGAGCAGTTCTTC. Translated, it gives CASSQERFTAGEYEQFF.

The chain has TRBV6-5 and TRBJ2-5, with D possibly TRBD2 on 5 matching bases. The J call is in doubt because the DNA end fits TRBJ2-7 better. The CDR3 spans 15 residues. CDR1 and CDR2 (germline): MNHEY, SVGAGI. CDR3 residues: CASSYHLGGSYEQYF. CDR3 bases: TGTGCCAGCAGTTATCATCTTGGCGGGTCCTACGAGCAGTACTTC.

The V gene is TRBV29-1, the J gene TRBJ2-3; 7 nucleotides align to TRBD1. The CDR3 runs 14 residues. With V trimmed by 6 bases and J by 0 bases, 6 bases remained unmatched. In germline, CDR1 is SQVTM, CDR2 ANQGSEA. The CDR3 loop is CSVERQGSTDTQYF. The CDR3 DNA reads as TGCAGCGTAGAACGACAGGGAAGCACAGATACGCAGTATTTT.

This chain joins TRBV7-3 and TRBJ2-1; the match to TRBD1 covers 8 bases. The CDR3 is 16 amino acids. The V and J ends lost 0 bases and 7 bases, in that order; junction bases with no gene match: 8. Germline V CDR1 and CDR2: SGHTA, FQGTGA. Here the CDR3 reads CASSLTFGQGVNEQFF. The CDR3 DNA reads TGTGCCAGCAGCTTAACGTTCGGACAGGGCGTGAATGAGCAGTTCTTC.

This chain joins TRBV5-4 and TRBJ1-5; D unclear. The germline V gene has CDR1 SGHNT and CDR2 YYREEE (reference sequence). V was cut by 4 bases and J by 3 bases, with 14 bases left in between. The CDR3 is 15 residues long. CDR3 in amino acids: CASSLEHNPNQPQHF. The CDR3 bases are TGTGCCAGCAGCCTGGAGCATAACCCCAATCAGCCCCAGCATTTT.

The rearrangement joins TRBV4-1 to TRBJ2-1; D is perhaps TRBD2 (5 bases). The germline V and J ends were trimmed by 1 base and 5 bases, with 12 bases remaining between them. This CDR3 spans 15 amino acids. Germline values: CDR1 MGHRA, CDR2 YSYEKL. The CDR3 is CASSQATTVDNEQFF. Here the CDR3 DNA reads TGCGCCAGCAGCCAAGCGACTACGGTGGACAATGAGCAGTTCTTC.

The V call is TRBV6-1, the J call TRBJ2-7; possible D gene TRBD1, 5 bases. The V end was cut by 3 bases, the J end by 2 bases, with 8 bases between. This CDR3 comprises 13 residues. Germline CDR1 is MNHNS and CDR2 is SASEGT. This CDR3 reads CASSDSGPYEQYF. DNA of the CDR3: TGTGCCAGCAGTGACTCAGGGCCCTACGAGCAGTACTTC.

The chain employs TRBV4-1 and TRBJ2-7; the D gene is possibly TRBD2 (5 bases). Germline lookup yields CDR1 MGHRA and CDR2 YSYEKL. This CDR3 has 13 amino acids. Trimming pared 4 bases from V and 1 base from J, leaving 8 bases between. This CDR3 is CASSRTVSYEQYF. DNA of the CDR3: TGCGCCAGCAGCCGGACTGTATCCTACGAGCAGTACTTC.

The chain combines TRBV27 with TRBJ1-5, with 7 bases identical to TRBD1. Germline CDR1 is MNHEY and CDR2 is SMNVEV (reference sequence). J was trimmed by 6 bases and V by 4 bases; bases with no gene match: 9. This CDR3 is built from 15 residues. The CDR3 region has the DNA TGTGCCAGCAGTTCGACAGGGTCCCTCGGTCAGCCCCAGCATTTT. This gives the protein CASSSTGSLGQPQHF.

The chain employs TRBV5-1 and TRBJ2-1; 8 bases agree with TRBD2. The CDR3 runs to 15 residues. Germline values: CDR1 SGHRS, CDR2 YFSETQ. V lost 0 bases and J lost 4; bases outside the gene matches: 3. CDR3 sequence (DNA): TGCGCCAGCAGCTTGGTTAGCGGGGAGTACAATGAGCAGTTCTTC. Protein product: CASSLVSGEYNEQFF.

J is TRBJ1-2 and V is TRBV29-1, with D possibly matching TRBD1 (5 bases). Trimming removed 3 bases at V and 8 bases at J, with 19 bases between. This CDR3 contains 14 residues. CDR1 and CDR2 from the germline V gene are SQVTM and ANQGSEA. The CDR3 DNA sequence: TGCAGCGTTGACCTTTTCGGGGGTCGATACGGCTACACCTTC. This gives the protein CSVDLFGGRYGYTF.

The chain couples TRBV27 to TRBJ1-2; weak D call: TRBD1 (6 bases). The CDR3 is made up of 15 amino acids. V lost 3 bases and J 5 bases, leaving 16 bases between the germline ends. CDR1 is MNHEY and CDR2 is SMNVEV in the germline V gene (reference sequence). CDR3 in amino acids: CASSLAGDEWYGYTF. The CDR3, as DNA: TGTGCCAGCAGTTTGGCAGGGGACGAGTGGTATGGCTACACCTTC.

This chain uses TRBV11-2 with TRBJ2-7; TRBD2 matches at 12 bases. The CDR3 extends over 14 amino acids. V was clipped by 7 bases and J by 0 bases; unmatched bases: 1. Looked up from germline, CDR1 is SGHAT and CDR2 is FQNNGV. The CDR3 DNA is TGTGCCAGCAAACTAGCGGGGGGCTCCTACGAGCAGTACTTC. Translated: CASKLAGGSYEQYF.

This clone was picked up a small number of times. The chain employs TRBV11-2 and TRBJ1-1; D is uncertain. The length of the CDR3 is 14 residues. Trimming removed 1 base from V and 1 base from J, with 7 bases in between. The V gene's germline CDR1 is SGHAT and CDR2 FQNNGV. This CDR3 is CASSLGWGNTEAFF. Written as DNA, the CDR3 is TGTGCCAGCAGCTTAGGTTGGGGGAACACTGAAGCTTTCTTT.

Regarding this clone: A read error may produce the germline difference seen at one junction end. The chain is built from TRBV7-7 and TRBJ2-3; 7 bases match TRBD1. This CDR3 has 16 residues. CDR1 is SSHAT, CDR2 FNYEAQ, per germline (reference sequence). The CDR3 nucleotides are TGTGCTAGCAGCCCTTGGGACAGATCTAGCACAGATACGCAGTATTTT. It yields the protein CASSPWDRSSTDTQYF. The whole variable domain, remainder taken from reference TRBV7-7 and TRBJ2-3, is GAGVSQSPRYKVTKRGQDVTLRCDPISSHATLYWYQQALGQGPEFLTYFNYEAQPDKSGLPSDRFSAERPEGSISTLTIQRTEQRDSAMYRCASSPWDRSSTDTQYFGPGTRLTVL.

The chain is built from TRBV7-6 and TRBJ2-3, with D maybe TRBD2 (6 bases). The CDR3 runs to 14 residues. V was pared by 1 base and J by 6 bases, with 11 bases between. Germline lookup yields CDR1 SGHVS and CDR2 FNYEAQ. CDR3: CASSLGPGEDTQYF. The CDR3 DNA is TGTGCCAGCAGCTTAGGACCGGGAGAGGATACGCAGTATTTT.

The J gene is TRBJ2-1, the V gene TRBV29-1; perhaps D is TRBD1 or TRBD2 (6 bases each). Germline V gene data show CDR1 as SQVTM and CDR2 as ANQGSEA. V lost 5 bases and J lost 3, with 11 bases in between. The length of the CDR3 is 13 residues. CDR3 loop: CSVRGGLYNEQFF. For the CDR3, the DNA is TGCAGCGTTCGTGGGGGGCTCTACAATGAGCAGTTCTTC.

The genes are TRBV5-1 and TRBJ2-3, with 8 bases aligning to TRBD2. The CDR3 runs to 18 residues. V was clipped by 1 base and J by 0 bases; unmatched bases: 10. The germline V gene has CDR1 SGHRS and CDR2 YFSETQ. The CDR3 DNA sequence: TGCGCCAGCAGCTTGAAGTTACTAGCGGCCTCTAGCACAGATACGCAGTATTTT. Translation: CASSLKLLAASSTDTQYF.

V and J are TRBV5-8 and TRBJ2-7, with D perhaps assigned TRBD1 or TRBD2 (6 bases each). Trimming took 3 bases from V and 2 from J, leaving 18 bases between them. CDR1 SGHTS and CDR2 YDEGEE come from the germline V gene. This CDR3 region has 16 residues. The CDR3 DNA is TGTGCCAGCAGCTCGGGGGCAGCGGTCGTCACCTACGAGCAGTACTTC. Its translation is CASSSGAAVVTYEQYF.

This chain joins TRBV27 and TRBJ2-3; the D is unclear. Trimming shortened V by 4 bases and J by 4 bases, and 18 bases separated the two germline ends. Germline V gene data show CDR1 as MNHEY and CDR2 as SMNVEV (reference sequence). CDR3 size: 16 residues. CDR3 region: CASSSIWPYGADTQYF. CDR3 in DNA: TGTGCCAGCAGTTCTATATGGCCCTATGGGGCAGATACGCAGTATTTT.

The chain links TRBV27 to TRBJ1-2; possible D gene TRBD1, 6 bases. In germline, CDR1 is MNHEY, CDR2 SMNVEV (reference sequence). V lost 8 bases and J 10 bases, leaving 23 bases between the germline ends. This CDR3 contains 14 residues. The CDR3 DNA follows: TGTGCCAGCTCCCAACAGGGCGGTCCAGGGGACTACACCTTC. The encoded protein is CASSQQGGPGDYTF.

The genes are TRBV19 and TRBJ2-1; D perhaps matches TRBD2 (7 bases). Looked up from germline, CDR1 is LNHDA and CDR2 is SQIVND (reference sequence). V dropped 4 bases and J dropped 5 bases, with 18 bases sitting between them. The CDR3 length is 16 residues. The CDR3 region is CASSSTRRGLNNEQFF. CDR3 sequence (DNA): TGTGCCAGTAGTAGTACTAGGCGGGGGCTAAACAATGAGCAGTTCTTC.

CDR3 DNA: TGTGCCAGCAGCCTCGACCCCAATGAGCAGTTCTTC. Protein sequence: CASSLDPNEQFF. The rearrangement uses TRBV7-9 and TRBJ2-1; D gene ambiguous. Trimming took off 5 bases at V and 6 bases at J, with 8 bases between the two ends. This CDR3 has 12 amino acids. Germline-derived CDR1 and CDR2 are SEHNR and FQNEAQ (reference sequence).

The V and J genes are TRBV4-3 and TRBJ2-3; a weak D match, TRBD1 (6 bases). V shed 0 bases and J shed 7 bases, with 14 bases lying between them. The germline V gene encodes CDR1 LGHNA and CDR2 YSLEER. The CDR3 runs 15 residues. The CDR3 sequence is CASSQEQGPAYTQYF. The CDR3 DNA sequence: TGCGCCAGCAGCCAAGAGCAGGGGCCAGCGTATACGCAGTATTTT.